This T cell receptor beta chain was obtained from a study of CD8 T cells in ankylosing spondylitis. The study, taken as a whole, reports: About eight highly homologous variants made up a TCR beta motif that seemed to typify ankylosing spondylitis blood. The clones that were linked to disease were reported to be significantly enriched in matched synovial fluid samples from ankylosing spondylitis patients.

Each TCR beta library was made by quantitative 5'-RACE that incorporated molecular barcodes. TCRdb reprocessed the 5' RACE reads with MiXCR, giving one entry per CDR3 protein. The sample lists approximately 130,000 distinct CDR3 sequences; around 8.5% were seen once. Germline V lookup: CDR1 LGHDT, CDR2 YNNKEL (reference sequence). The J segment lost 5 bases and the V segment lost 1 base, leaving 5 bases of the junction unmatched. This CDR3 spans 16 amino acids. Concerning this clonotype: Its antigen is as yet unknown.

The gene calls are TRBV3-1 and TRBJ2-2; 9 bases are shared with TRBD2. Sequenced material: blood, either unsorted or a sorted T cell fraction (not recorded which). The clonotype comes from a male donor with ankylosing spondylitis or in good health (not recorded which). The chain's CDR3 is CASSQGLAGQTGELFF. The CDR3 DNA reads TGTGCCAGCAGCCAAGGCCTAGCGGGACAAACCGGGGAGCTGTTTTTT.